These T cell receptor beta chains were read from a single sample in a study of T cell repertoires in cytomegalovirus infection. Antigens for these TCRs are unknown. In TCRdb, the reads were re-called with MiXCR into one record per CDR3 protein. The sample consists of 650,000 to 900,000 distinct CDR3 sequences, about 27% of them appearing once. The material sequenced was cultured CD8+ T cells from PBMCs, taken from culture after CMV antigen stimulation. The source is a human donor in good health (CMV status not recorded). Some clones in this sample may be carry-over from other donors' samples. Both conserved end residues are part of each CDR3.

CDR3	V	J
CASSPTWGPAYNEQFF	TRBV7-2	TRBJ2-1
CASSLGWGEGQPQHF	TRBV12-3/TRBV12-4	TRBJ1-5
CSVENPTTEAFF	TRBV29-1	TRBJ1-1
CASNHDSTDTQYF	TRBV7-6	TRBJ2-3
CASSQALRQPPGYTF	TRBV4-3	TRBJ1-2
CATSRPLGQETQYF	TRBV15	TRBJ2-5
CASSYSQWSTGYTF	TRBV6-5	TRBJ1-2
CASSPGVAGYGELFF	TRBV7-2	TRBJ2-2
CASSLRGLNSPLHF	TRBV27	TRBJ1-6
CASSYSEGEQFF	TRBV6-5	TRBJ2-1
CAISGQGANWTGELFF	TRBV10-3	TRBJ2-2
CASSLGDYPQHF	TRBV5-5	TRBJ1-5
CASSDEAAYGYTF	TRBV2	TRBJ1-2
CASSPRGSFLHTQYF	TRBV5-4	TRBJ2-3
CASATGSSYNEQFF	TRBV19	TRBJ2-1
CASSVEDFTDTQYF	TRBV9	TRBJ2-3
CASSPREGTEAFF	TRBV6-2/TRBV6-3	TRBJ1-1
CASSLGQTIYGYTF	TRBV7-2	TRBJ1-2
CASRPTGSELDTQYF	TRBV7-9	TRBJ2-3
CASSYVGRINQPQHF	TRBV6-2/TRBV6-3	TRBJ1-5